The 28 T cell receptor beta chains presented below share a single source sample, sequenced in a study of control samples from healthy donors and cancer patients (dated by TCRdb to 2019 to 2021). The library was generated by the immunoSEQ multiplex PCR assay. TCRdb mirrors the immuneACCESS table, restricted to in-frame sequences. Some clones are absent from its copies; in checked studies, under half trace to an unresolved V gene, and the reason for the others is unknown. Across this sample there are tens of thousands of clones, with around 86% seen only once. The top ten constitute 9.5% of the sample. What was sequenced was PBMCs. The receptors shown here come from a woman in her 50s with colorectal cancer.

The V call is TRBV19, the J call TRBJ2-1; TRBD1 or TRBD2 may be the D gene (5 bases each). V lost 0 bases and J 6 bases, leaving 15 bases between the germline ends. The CDR3 has 16 amino acids. Germline V CDR1 and CDR2: LNHDA, SQIVND (reference sequence). The DNA for the CDR3 is TGTGCCAGTAGTATAGAATGGCAGGGAGTCGGCAATGAGCAGTTCTTC. Residues: CASSIEWQGVGNEQFF.

The V call is TRBV6-2 or TRBV6-3, the J call TRBJ1-1; no firm D call. Trimming pared 1 base from V and 5 bases from J, leaving 8 bases between. This CDR3 has 13 residues. Germline V lookup: CDR1 MNHEY, CDR2 SVGEGT. The CDR3 DNA sequence: TGTGCCAGCAGTTACTTATCTGGGACTGAAGCTTTCTTT. This gives the protein CASSYLSGTEAFF.

V usage is TRBV9 and J usage is TRBJ1-4; no definite D call. The V gene lost 4 bases and the J gene lost 0 bases, with 22 bases spanning the gap. This CDR3 spans 19 amino acids. Looked up from germline, CDR1 is SGDLS and CDR2 is YYNGEE. The CDR3 loop reads CASSSSTTGGFATNEKLFF. Written as DNA, the CDR3 is TGTGCCAGCAGCTCATCAACAACCGGAGGTTTTGCAACTAATGAAAAACTGTTTTTT.

This chain uses TRBV7-8 with TRBJ1-1; D is uncertain. V gave up 0 bases and J gave up 1 base, with 6 bases separating them. This CDR3 spans 14 amino acids. Germline lookup yields CDR1 SGHVS and CDR2 FQNEAQ. This CDR3 reads CASSLARENTEAFF. The CDR3 DNA sequence: TGTGCCAGCAGCTTAGCGCGGGAGAACACTGAAGCTTTCTTT.

V and J are TRBV5-1 and TRBJ2-3; D gene unclear. V lost 2 bases and J lost 4, with 11 bases in between. The CDR3 runs 14 residues. CDR1 and CDR2 from the germline V gene are SGHRS and YFSETQ. CDR3 protein: CASSLGPSSDTQYF. In nucleotides, the CDR3 is TGCGCCAGCAGCTTAGGACCATCCTCAGATACGCAGTATTTT.

The chain links TRBV18 to TRBJ1-1; 9 bases line up with TRBD1. The CDR3 spans 15 residues. The germline CDR1 and CDR2 sequences are KGHSH and LQKENI. The V and J ends lost 3 bases and 3 bases, in that order; junction bases with no gene match: 5. Here the CDR3 DNA reads TGTGCCAGCTCACCGGGACAGGGAATGGACACTGAAGCTTTCTTT. This sequence encodes CASSPGQGMDTEAFF. Drawing the rest from reference TRBV18 and TRBJ1-1, the complete variable domain is NAGVMQNPRHLVRRRGQEARLRCSPMKGHSHVYWYRQLPEEGLKFMVYLQKENIIDESGMPKERFSAEFPKEGPSILRIQQVVRGDSAAYFCASSPGQGMDTEAFFGQGTRLTVV.

This clone was seen more than once but under ten times. The J gene is TRBJ1-1, the V gene TRBV6-5; D is ambiguous. This CDR3 is 13 amino acids long. The germline CDR1 and CDR2 sequences are MNHEY and SVGAGI. Trimming removed 0 bases at V and 4 bases at J, with 6 bases between. CDR3 bases: TGTGCCAGCAGTTACTCGGGGAGCACTGAAGCTTTCTTT. The encoded protein is CASSYSGSTEAFF.

The V call is TRBV18, the J call TRBJ2-1, with 12 bases aligning to TRBD1. In germline, CDR1 is KGHSH, CDR2 LQKENI. The CDR3 runs 16 residues. J gave up 9 bases and V 5 bases, and 11 bases lay outside the gene matches. DNA of the CDR3: TGTGCCAGCTCATTGGGACAGGGGGCTGCGTCGGGTGAGCAGTTCTTC. It codes for CASSLGQGAASGEQFF.

V and J are TRBV6-5 and TRBJ2-5; tentative D call: TRBD2 (5 bases). V was clipped by 6 bases and J by 1 base, with 15 bases between them. The V gene's germline CDR1 is MNHEY and CDR2 SVGAGI. CDR3 length equals 15 residues. The CDR3 nucleotides are TGTGCCAGCAGACCCATCGCGGGTTTCCAAGAGACCCAGTACTTC. It encodes CASRPIAGFQETQYF.

V is TRBV3-1 (or the pseudogene TRBV3-2) and J is TRBJ1-3; weak D call: TRBD1 (5 bases). V dropped 0 bases and J dropped 0 bases, with 9 bases sitting between them. The germline CDR1 and CDR2 sequences are LGHDT and YNNKEL (reference sequence). CDR3 size: 16 residues. The CDR3 loop is CASSQEWDRSGNTIYF. CDR3 in DNA: TGTGCCAGCAGCCAAGAATGGGACCGCTCTGGAAACACCATATATTTT.

The chain carries TRBV5-1 and TRBJ2-2, with D unresolved. Trimming left V 8 bases short and J 1 base short, with 3 bases between. The CDR3 covers 11 residues. Germline values: CDR1 SGHRS, CDR2 YFSETQ. CDR3 in amino acids: CASRNTGELFF. CDR3 DNA sequence: TGCGCCAGTCGGAACACCGGGGAGCTGTTTTTT.

The chain has TRBV7-2 and TRBJ2-4; 8 nucleotides align to TRBD1. CDR3 length: 14 amino acids. The germline V gene encodes CDR1 SGHTA and CDR2 FQGNSA. Trimming at V came to 5 bases and at J to 7 bases, leaving 7 bases not matched to a gene. The CDR3 DNA follows: TGTGCCAGCAGCACAGGACAGGGAAGGAACATTCAGTACTTC. Protein product: CASSTGQGRNIQYF.

For this clone: The junction departs from germline at one end; a sequencing error may be responsible. The V gene is TRBV2, the J gene TRBJ2-2; tentatively, D is TRBD1 (6 bases). The CDR3 is 14 amino acids. Germline lookup yields CDR1 SNHLY and CDR2 FYNNEI. The CDR3 nucleotides are TGTGCCAGCAGAGAAGACAGGTACGCCGGGGAGCTGTTTTTT. This gives the protein CASREDRYAGELFF. The variable domain in full, with the rest retrieved from reference TRBV2 and TRBJ2-2, is EPEVTQTPSHQVTQMGQEVILRCVPISNHLYFYWYRQILGQKVEFLVSFYNNEISEKSEIFDDQFSVERPDGSNFTLKIRSTKLEDSAMYFCASREDRYAGELFFGEGSRLTVL.

This chain links TRBV5-1 with TRBJ2-3; TRBD2 is a possible D gene (6 bases). Trimming removed 2 bases at V and 2 bases at J, with 12 bases between. The CDR3 extends over 15 amino acids. Germline CDR1 and CDR2: SGHRS and YFSETQ. The CDR3 coding sequence is TGCGCCAGCAGCTTTCGAGGAGGGGACACAGATACGCAGTATTTT. This codes for CASSFRGGDTDTQYF.

The CDR3 sequence is CASSVPRQGGNQPQHF. In DNA form, the CDR3 reads TGTGCCAGCAGTGTACCTAGACAGGGAGGCAATCAGCCCCAGCATTTT. This chain uses TRBV28 with TRBJ1-5, with 7 bases identical to TRBD1. Trimming cost V 5 bases and J 2 bases; bases outside gene matches: 9. The CDR3 sequence is 16 residues long. In germline, CDR1 is MDHEN, CDR2 SYDVKM.

The chain recombines TRBV28 with TRBJ1-2; TRBD1 aligns across 10 bases. Looked up from germline, CDR1 is MDHEN and CDR2 is SYDVKM. J was trimmed by 2 bases and V by 5 bases; bases with no gene match: 5. The CDR3 length is 15 residues. The chain's CDR3 is CASSAPGQGNYGYTF. As DNA, the CDR3 is TGTGCCAGCAGTGCCCCGGGACAGGGGAACTATGGCTACACCTTC.

This clone was seen a single time. The CDR3 DNA follows: TGTGCCAGCAGCTTCCAGCGGGAAACTGAAGCTTTCTTT. As protein: CASSFQRETEAFF. The chain is built from TRBV7-3 and TRBJ1-1; D uncertain. The CDR3 extends over 13 amino acids. V dropped 3 bases and J dropped 5 bases, with 10 bases sitting between them. Germline loops: CDR1 SGHTA, CDR2 FQGTGA.

The chain carries TRBV5-4 and TRBJ1-6, with D maybe TRBD1 (6 bases). This CDR3 spans 16 amino acids. V shed 4 bases and J shed 10 bases, with 21 bases lying between them. Germline V lookup: CDR1 SGHNT, CDR2 YYREEE (reference sequence). The CDR3, as DNA: TGTGCCAGCAGCCTTACAGGGATGGTGTCGGGATCACCCCTCCACTTT. This gives the protein CASSLTGMVSGSPLHF.

This clone has just a few counts. The V call is TRBV4-3, the J call TRBJ2-2; D possibly corresponds to TRBD2 (6 bases). CDR3 length equals 12 residues. Trimming left V 5 bases short and J 7 bases short, with 8 bases between. Germline CDR1 is LGHNA and CDR2 is YSLEER. CDR3 region: CASSGRGGELFF. The CDR3 nucleotides read TGCGCCAGCAGCGGGCGGGGCGGGGAGCTGTTTTTT.

The chain couples TRBV7-3 to TRBJ1-2; tentatively, D is TRBD1 (6 bases). V lost 5 bases to trimming and J lost 4 bases, with 20 bases between them. In germline, CDR1 is SGHTA, CDR2 FQGTGA. The CDR3 loop spans 16 amino acids. The DNA for the CDR3 is TGTGCCAGCAGCCCCGGGACACCCGAGGTCGGCTATGGCTACACCTTC. Amino acids: CASSPGTPEVGYGYTF.

The chain couples TRBV3-1 (or the pseudogene TRBV3-2) to TRBJ1-3; the match to TRBD1 covers 7 bases. V lost 4 bases to trimming and J lost 6 bases; unmatched junction nucleotides: 9. CDR1 is LGHDT and CDR2 is YNNKEL in the germline V gene (reference sequence). The CDR3 runs to 15 residues. The CDR3 loop reads CASSPKTGFENTIYF. The CDR3 DNA follows: TGTGCCAGCAGCCCGAAGACAGGGTTTGAAAACACCATATATTTT.

V is TRBV7-3 and J is TRBJ1-1; D is uncertain. V shed 2 bases and J shed 1 base, with 5 bases lying between them. CDR3 length: 13 residues. The germline gives CDR1 SGHTA, CDR2 FQGTGA. CDR3 residues: CASSLYSNTEAFF. The CDR3 bases are TGTGCCAGCAGCTTATACTCGAACACTGAAGCTTTCTTT.

This clone was counted once. The V gene is TRBV5-5, the J gene TRBJ1-6; weak D call: TRBD1 (5 bases). The CDR3 loop spans 15 amino acids. In germline, CDR1 is SGHKS, CDR2 YYEKEE (reference sequence). The V gene lost 0 bases and the J gene lost 5 bases, with 9 bases spanning the gap. The CDR3 loop reads CASSLEGRNNSPLHF. The DNA for the CDR3 is TGTGCCAGCAGCTTGGAGGGACGGAATAATTCACCCCTCCACTTT. Complete variable domain (other parts from reference TRBV5-5 and TRBJ1-6): DAGVTQSPTHLIKTRGQQVTLRCSPISGHKSVSWYQQVLGQGPQFIFQYYEKEERGRGNFPDRFSARQFPNYSSELNVNALLLGDSALYLCASSLEGRNNSPLHFGNGTRLTVT.

This clone was recorded a few times. CDR3 region: CASSLDRFNLSNQPQHF. The CDR3 nucleotides read TGCGCCAGCAGCTTGGACAGATTTAATTTAAGCAATCAGCCCCAGCATTTT. The V gene is TRBV5-1, the J gene TRBJ1-5; D gene unclear. Trimming stripped 0 bases from V and 1 base from J, with 14 bases between. There are 17 residues in the CDR3. Germline V gives CDR1 SGHRS, CDR2 YFSETQ.

In nucleotides, the CDR3 is TGTGCCAGCAGCTTAGCGCGGGACTACGAGCAGTACGTC. As protein: CASSLARDYEQYV. V and J are TRBV7-2 and TRBJ2-7; maybe TRBD2 (6 bases). Deletions cut 0 bases from V and 3 bases from J, with 6 bases between. The CDR3 spans 13 residues. CDR1 is SGHTA, CDR2 FQGNSA, per germline.

This clone came up a few times. This rearrangement joins TRBV7-2 to TRBJ2-2; D is unresolved. The CDR3 is 14 amino acids. V shed 5 bases and J shed 4 bases, with 11 bases lying between them. Germline V gene lookup returns CDR1 SGHTA and CDR2 FQGNSA. The CDR3 is CASSQTHTTGELFF. DNA of the CDR3: TGTGCCAGCAGCCAGACACATACCACCGGGGAGCTGTTTTTT.

V and J are TRBV10-2 and TRBJ1-1; D is possibly TRBD1 (6 bases). Trimming removed 5 bases at V and 3 bases at J, with 16 bases between. The CDR3 runs to 15 residues. CDR1 is WSHSY, CDR2 SAAADI, per germline. The CDR3 nucleotides are TGCGCCAGCAGTCCCCCCCCCAGGGGCGACACTGAAGCTTTCTTT. It is translated as CASSPPPRGDTEAFF.

V is TRBV5-4 and J is TRBJ2-3; maybe TRBD2 (7 bases). Germline V lookup: CDR1 SGHNT, CDR2 YYREEE (reference sequence). V was shortened by 3 bases and J by 6 bases, with 26 bases between the two germline ends. The CDR3 is 18 residues long. The CDR3 region is CASSSAGGRGPSGDTQYF. DNA of the CDR3: TGTGCCAGCAGCTCCGCTGGGGGGCGGGGGCCCTCAGGGGATACGCAGTATTTT.